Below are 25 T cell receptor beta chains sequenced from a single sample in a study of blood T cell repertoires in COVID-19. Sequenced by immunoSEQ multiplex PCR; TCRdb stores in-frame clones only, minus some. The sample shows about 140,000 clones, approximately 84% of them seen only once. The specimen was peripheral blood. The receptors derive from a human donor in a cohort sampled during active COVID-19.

CDR3 in amino acids: CASGQGGNEQFF. Here the CDR3 DNA reads TGTGCCAGCGGACAGGGCGGGAATGAGCAGTTCTTC. J is TRBJ2-1 and V is TRBV5-4; 8 nucleotides line up with TRBD1. Trimming took 7 bases from V and 7 from J; bases not matched to a gene: 4. This CDR3 spans 12 amino acids. In germline, CDR1 is SGHNT, CDR2 YYREEE (reference sequence).

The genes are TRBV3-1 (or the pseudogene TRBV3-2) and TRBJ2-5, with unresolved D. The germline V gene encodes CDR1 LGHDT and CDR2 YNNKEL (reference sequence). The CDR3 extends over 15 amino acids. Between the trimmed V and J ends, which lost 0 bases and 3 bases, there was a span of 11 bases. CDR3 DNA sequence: TGTGCCAGCAGCCAAGATTGGTCCCCGGAAGAGACCCAGTACTTC. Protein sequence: CASSQDWSPEETQYF.

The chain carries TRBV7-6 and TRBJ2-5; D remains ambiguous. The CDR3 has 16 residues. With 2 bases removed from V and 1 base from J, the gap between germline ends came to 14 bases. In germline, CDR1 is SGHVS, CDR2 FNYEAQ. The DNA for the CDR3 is TGTGCCAGCAGCTTATATGGTGCCCAGTTCCAAGAGACCCAGTACTTC. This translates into CASSLYGAQFQETQYF.

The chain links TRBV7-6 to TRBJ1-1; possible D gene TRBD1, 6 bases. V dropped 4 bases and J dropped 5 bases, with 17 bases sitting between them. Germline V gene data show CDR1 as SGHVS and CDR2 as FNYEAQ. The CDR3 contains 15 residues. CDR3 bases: TGTGCCAGCAGCTCGTACCAGGGGTCACGGACTGAAGCTTTCTTT. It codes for CASSSYQGSRTEAFF. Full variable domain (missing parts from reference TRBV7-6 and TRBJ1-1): GAGVSQSPRYKVTKRGQDVALRCDPISGHVSLYWYRQALGQGPEFLTYFNYEAQQDKSGLPNDRFSAERPEGSISTLTIQRTEQRDSAMYRCASSSYQGSRTEAFFGQGTRLTVV.

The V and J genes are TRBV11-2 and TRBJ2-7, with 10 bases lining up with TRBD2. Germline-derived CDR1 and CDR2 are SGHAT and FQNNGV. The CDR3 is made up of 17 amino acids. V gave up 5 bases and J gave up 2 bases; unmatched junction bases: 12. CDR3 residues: CASSHAWASGGTYEQYF. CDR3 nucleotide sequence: TGTGCCAGCAGCCACGCTTGGGCTAGCGGGGGTACCTACGAGCAGTACTTC.

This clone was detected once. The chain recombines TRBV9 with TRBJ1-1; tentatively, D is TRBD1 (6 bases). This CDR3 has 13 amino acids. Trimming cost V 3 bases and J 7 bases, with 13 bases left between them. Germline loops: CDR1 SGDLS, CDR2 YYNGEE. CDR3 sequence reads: CASSDMEGGEAFF. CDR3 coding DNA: TGTGCCAGCAGCGATATGGAAGGGGGTGAAGCTTTCTTT.

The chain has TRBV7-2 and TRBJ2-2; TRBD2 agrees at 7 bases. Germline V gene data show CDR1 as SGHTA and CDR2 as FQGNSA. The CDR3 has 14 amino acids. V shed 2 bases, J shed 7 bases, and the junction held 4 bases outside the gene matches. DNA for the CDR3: TGTGCCAGCAGCTTACTGCGGGGGAACGGGGAGCTGTTTTTT. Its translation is CASSLLRGNGELFF.

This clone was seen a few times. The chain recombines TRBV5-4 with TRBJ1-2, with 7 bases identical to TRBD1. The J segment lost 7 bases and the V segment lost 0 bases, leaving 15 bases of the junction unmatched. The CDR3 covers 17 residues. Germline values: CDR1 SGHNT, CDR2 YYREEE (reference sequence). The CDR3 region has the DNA TGTGCCAGCAGCTTGGCCCGCCTCCGACAGGGCGAAGGTGGCTACACCTTC. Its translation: CASSLARLRQGEGGYTF. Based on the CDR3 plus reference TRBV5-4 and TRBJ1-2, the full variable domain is ETGVTQSPTHLIKTRGQQVTLRCSSQSGHNTVSWYQQALGQGPQFIFQYYREEENGRGNFPPRFSGLQFPNYSSELNVNALELDDSALYLCASSLARLRQGEGGYTFGSGTRLTVV.

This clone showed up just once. The CDR3 here is CASSLRRGSTDTQYF. CDR3 in DNA: TGTGCCAGCAGCTTAAGACGGGGGTCCACAGATACGCAGTATTTT. The chain joins TRBV7-2 to TRBJ2-3; tentative D call: TRBD2 (6 bases). CDR3 length: 15 residues. Trimming took 2 bases from V and 2 from J, leaving 11 bases between them. Germline V gene data show CDR1 as SGHTA and CDR2 as FQGNSA.

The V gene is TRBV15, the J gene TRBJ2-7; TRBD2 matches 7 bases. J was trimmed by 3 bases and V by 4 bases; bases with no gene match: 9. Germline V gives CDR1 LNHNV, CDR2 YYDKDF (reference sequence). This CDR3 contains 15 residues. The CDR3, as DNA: TGTGCCACCAGCATTGGGGCGAGCGGGGACTACGAGCAGTACTTC. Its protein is CATSIGASGDYEQYF.

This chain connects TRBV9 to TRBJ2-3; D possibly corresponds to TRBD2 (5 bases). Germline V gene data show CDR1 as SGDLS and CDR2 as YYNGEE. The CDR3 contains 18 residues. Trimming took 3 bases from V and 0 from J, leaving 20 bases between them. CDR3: CASSALGVEQASTDTQYF. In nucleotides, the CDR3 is TGTGCCAGCAGCGCCCTCGGGGTAGAGCAGGCTAGCACAGATACGCAGTATTTT.

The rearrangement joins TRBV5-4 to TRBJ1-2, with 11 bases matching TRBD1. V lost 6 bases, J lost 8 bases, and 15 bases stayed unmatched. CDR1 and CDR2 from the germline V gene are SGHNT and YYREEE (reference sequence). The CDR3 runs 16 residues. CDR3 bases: TGTGCCAGCACCACGATCAAGGGGACAGGGGGTCACGGCTACACCTTC. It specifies CASTTIKGTGGHGYTF.

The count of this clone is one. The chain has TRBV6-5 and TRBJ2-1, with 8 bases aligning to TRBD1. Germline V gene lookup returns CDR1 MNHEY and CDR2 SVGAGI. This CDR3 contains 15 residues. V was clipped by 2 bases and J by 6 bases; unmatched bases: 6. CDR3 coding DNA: TGTGCCAGCAGTTACAGGGGACAGGTTGGCAATGAGCAGTTCTTC. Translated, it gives CASSYRGQVGNEQFF.

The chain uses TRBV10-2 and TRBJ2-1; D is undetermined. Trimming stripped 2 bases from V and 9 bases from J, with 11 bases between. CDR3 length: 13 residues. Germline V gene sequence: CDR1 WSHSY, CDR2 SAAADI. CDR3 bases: TGCGCCAGCAGTGAGCTCCTCGTGAGTGAGCAGTTCTTC. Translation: CASSELLVSEQFF.

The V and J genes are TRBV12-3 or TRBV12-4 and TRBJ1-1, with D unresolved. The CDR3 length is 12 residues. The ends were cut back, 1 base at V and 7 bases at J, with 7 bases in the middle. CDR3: CASSLEAGEAFF. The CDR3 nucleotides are TGTGCCAGCAGTTTAGAGGCAGGTGAAGCTTTCTTT.

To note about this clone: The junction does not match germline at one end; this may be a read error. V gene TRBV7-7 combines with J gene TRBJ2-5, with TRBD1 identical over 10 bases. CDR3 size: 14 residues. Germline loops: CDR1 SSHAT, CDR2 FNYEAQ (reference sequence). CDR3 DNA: TGTGCTAGCAGCCAGGACAGGGGGAACAGGGCCCAGTACTTC. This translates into CASSQDRGNRAQYF.

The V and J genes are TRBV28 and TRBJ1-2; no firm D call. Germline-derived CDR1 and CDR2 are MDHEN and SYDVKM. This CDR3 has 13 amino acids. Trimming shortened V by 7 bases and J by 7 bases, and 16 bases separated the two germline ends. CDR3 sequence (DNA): TGTGCCAGCACCTTCTACGGGAAGGGTGGCTACACCTTC. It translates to CASTFYGKGGYTF.

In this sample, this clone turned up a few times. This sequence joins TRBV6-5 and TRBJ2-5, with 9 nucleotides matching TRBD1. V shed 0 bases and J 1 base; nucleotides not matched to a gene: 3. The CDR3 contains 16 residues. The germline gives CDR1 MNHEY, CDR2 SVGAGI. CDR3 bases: TGTGCCAGCAGTTACTCTGGGACAGGGTTCCAAGAGACCCAGTACTTC. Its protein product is CASSYSGTGFQETQYF.

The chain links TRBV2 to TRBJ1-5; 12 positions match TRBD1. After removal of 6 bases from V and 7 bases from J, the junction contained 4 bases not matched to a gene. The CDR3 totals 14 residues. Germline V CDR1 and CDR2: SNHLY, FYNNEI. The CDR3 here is CASSPGQGAQPQHF. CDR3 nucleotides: TGTGCCAGCAGCCCGGGACAGGGGGCCCAGCCCCAGCATTTT.

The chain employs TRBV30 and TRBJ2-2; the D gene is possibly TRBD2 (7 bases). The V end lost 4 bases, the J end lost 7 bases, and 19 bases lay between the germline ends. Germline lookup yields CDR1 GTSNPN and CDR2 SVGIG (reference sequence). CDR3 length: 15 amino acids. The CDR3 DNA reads TGTGCCTGGAACCAGCACCGGGGGGCAGGCGGGGAGCTGTTTTTT. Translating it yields CAWNQHRGAGGELFF.

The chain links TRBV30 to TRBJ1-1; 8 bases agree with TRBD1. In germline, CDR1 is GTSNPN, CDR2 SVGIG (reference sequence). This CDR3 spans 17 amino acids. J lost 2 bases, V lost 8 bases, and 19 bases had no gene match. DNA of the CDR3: TGTGCCCGCCCCCTCTACAGGGGGTGCCTTTGCAACACTGAAGCTTTCTTT. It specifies CARPLYRGCLCNTEAFF.

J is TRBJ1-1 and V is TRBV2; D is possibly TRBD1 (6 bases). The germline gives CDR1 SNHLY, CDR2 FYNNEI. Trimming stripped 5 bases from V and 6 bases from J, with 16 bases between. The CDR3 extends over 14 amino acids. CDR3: CASSPDSGAAEAFF. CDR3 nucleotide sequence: TGTGCCAGCAGTCCCGACTCAGGGGCCGCTGAAGCTTTCTTT.

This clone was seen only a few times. The CDR3 DNA is TGTGCCAGTAGTATGGGGACTGGAACCCCGACCCAGTACTTC. Amino acid sequence: CASSMGTGTPTQYF. This chain links TRBV19 with TRBJ2-5, with D tentatively TRBD2 (6 bases). V was trimmed by 3 bases and J by 7 bases, leaving 15 bases between them. Per the germline V gene, CDR1 is LNHDA and CDR2 is SQIVND (reference sequence). This CDR3 comprises 14 residues.

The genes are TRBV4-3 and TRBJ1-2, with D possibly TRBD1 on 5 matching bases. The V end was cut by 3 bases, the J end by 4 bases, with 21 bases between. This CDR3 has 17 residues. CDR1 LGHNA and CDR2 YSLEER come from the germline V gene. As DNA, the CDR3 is TGCGCCAGCAGCCAGTACCCTACGGGACTCTCAATCTATGGCTACACCTTC. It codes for CASSQYPTGLSIYGYTF.

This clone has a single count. This chain's CDR3 is CASSLSGQGGKAPLHF. For the CDR3, the DNA is TGTGCCAGCAGTTTATCTGGACAGGGCGGTAAGGCACCCCTCCACTTT. This chain uses TRBV27 with TRBJ1-6; 8 nucleotides align to TRBD1. This CDR3 has 16 amino acids. Germline V gene lookup returns CDR1 MNHEY and CDR2 SMNVEV (reference sequence). V dropped 0 bases and J dropped 11; count of bases not matched to a gene: 9.